Listed below are T cell receptor beta chains from one sample, sequenced in a study of T-cell memory formation after mild COVID-19. TCRdb called the 5' RACE reads again in MiXCR, with one record for every CDR3 protein. Among 130,000 to 150,000 distinct CDR3 sequences, 6% to 7% were seen once, and the ten largest hold more than 2%. Sequencing was done on a sample of PBMCs or a T cell subset sorted from them (not recorded which). These receptors came from an adult woman who had mild COVID-19 (a few samples of this study predate the infection). Cell type and time point are not known. Each CDR3 is given with its conserved first and last residue. D genes are given only for firm matches. Part of the rows lack a size; the others show once, few, many or a class for expanded clones.

TRBV4-1	.	TRBJ1-3	many	TGCGCCAGCAGCTCAGGGTATGGAGCTGGAAACACCATATATTTT	CASSSGYGAGNTIYF
TRBV4-1	.	TRBJ1-6	.	TGCGCCAGCAGCCAATCCGGGCTCTTATACGGTTCACCCCTCCACTTT	CASSQSGLLYGSPLHF
TRBV12-3/TRBV12-4	TRBD2	TRBJ2-3	many	TGTGCCAGCAGATCCGGGACTAGCGCAGATACGCAGTATTTT	CASRSGTSADTQYF
TRBV12-3/TRBV12-4	TRBD2	TRBJ2-3	many	TGTGCCAGCAGTCCTAACGGACTAGCCGTCTCAAATACGCAGTATTTT	CASSPNGLAVSNTQYF
TRBV12-3/TRBV12-4	TRBD2	TRBJ2-1	.	TGTGCCAGCAGTTTAAAGCGGGGGGGCCCCTACAATGAGCAGTTCTTC	CASSLKRGGPYNEQFF
TRBV5-5	.	TRBJ1-1	.	TGTGCCAGCAGCTTGTATCCGAACACTGAAGATTTCTTT	CASSLYPNTEDFF
TRBV5-1	TRBD2	TRBJ2-1	many	TGCGCCAGCAGCTCCAGACTAGCGGGGGGTTACAATGAGCAGTTCTTC	CASSSRLAGGYNEQFF
TRBV7-9	TRBD1	TRBJ2-1	many	TGTGCCAGCAGCTCCCAGGGGGACAGTGGGAAGTTCTTC	CASSSQGDSGKFF
TRBV27	TRBD1	TRBJ1-6	few	TGTGCCAGCAGTTTAGGACAGGGGGCTAATTCACCCCTCCACTTT	CASSLGQGANSPLHF
TRBV12-3/TRBV12-4	TRBD1	TRBJ1-5	many	TGTGCCAGCAGTATGGGACAGGCAGTCAATCAGCCCCAGCATTTT	CASSMGQAVNQPQHF
TRBV7-9	.	TRBJ2-1	many	TGTGCCAGCAGCTTAGCGGCGGGACATTACAATGAGCAGTTCTTC	CASSLAAGHYNEQFF
TRBV2	.	TRBJ1-2	.	TGTGCCAGCAGTGGGATTCAGGGGCCCTTATATGGCTACACCTTC	CASSGIQGPLYGYTF
TRBV7-9	.	TRBJ2-1	many	TGTGCCAGCAGCTTACAGGGGGGCCCTGGTGAGCAGTTCTTC	CASSLQGGPGEQFF
TRBV12-3/TRBV12-4	.	TRBJ2-5	many	TGTGCCAGCAGTCCCGCGCCTAGAGAGGAGACCCAGTACTTC	CASSPAPREETQYF
TRBV3-1	.	TRBJ2-3	few	TGTGCCAGCAGCCAAGGGGCGTATACGCAGTATTTT	CASSQGAYTQYF
TRBV7-8	.	TRBJ2-1	few	TGTGCCAGCAGCAGCTCTAGAGCCTACAATGAGCAGTTCTTC	CASSSSRAYNEQFF
TRBV20-1	.	TRBJ2-5	.	TGCAGTGCTAGAGATGGTCGGAACTCCCAAGAGACCCAGTACTTC	CSARDGRNSQETQYF
TRBV18	TRBD1	TRBJ1-5	.	TGTGCCAGCTCACCGGGACAGGGGACTCGCAATCAGCCCCAGCATTTT	CASSPGQGTRNQPQHF
TRBV27	.	TRBJ2-1	many	TGTGCCAGCAGTTTGTCGTCACCCACCTACAATGAGCAGTTCTTC	CASSLSSPTYNEQFF
TRBV7-8	TRBD2	TRBJ2-7	few	TGTGCCAGCAGCTCAAACCTGGGGGGGTTCTACGAGCAGTACTTC	CASSSNLGGFYEQYF
TRBV3-1	TRBD1	TRBJ1-2	.	TGTGCCAGCAGCCAGGGGACAGTTTACTATGGCTACACCTTC	CASSQGTVYYGYTF
TRBV6-1	TRBD2	TRBJ2-7	.	TGTGCCAGCAGGTTGGGACTAGCGGCTTACGAGCAGTACTTC	CASRLGLAAYEQYF
TRBV5-5	.	TRBJ2-5	few	TGTGCCAGCAGCTTCCACTACCAAGAGACCCAGTACTTC	CASSFHYQETQYF
TRBV10-2	.	TRBJ1-4	many	TGCGCCAGCAGGCCCTCGGGGGCAACTAATGAAAAACTGTTTTTT	CASRPSGATNEKLFF
TRBV12-3/TRBV12-4	TRBD1	TRBJ1-2	few	TGTGCCAGCAGCCACCAGACAGGGGGCAGCAATGGCTACACCTTC	CASSHQTGGSNGYTF
TRBV4-3	TRBD2	TRBJ2-1	many	TGCGCCAGCAGCCAAGACACGGCTAGCGGGCGACGCTCCTACAATGAGCAGTTCTTC	CASSQDTASGRRSYNEQFF
TRBV6-6	TRBD1	TRBJ1-1	many	TGTGCCAGCAGTCCCCAAGGGGGCGTCACTGAAGCTTTCTTT	CASSPQGGVTEAFF
TRBV7-2	.	TRBJ1-6	many	TGTGCCAGCGGACCCATTAATTCACCCCTCCACTTT	CASGPINSPLHF
TRBV20-1	.	TRBJ2-2	many	TGCAGTGCTAGAGATGGCAGCAAGAACACCGGGGAGCTGTTTTTT	CSARDGSKNTGELFF
TRBV18	.	TRBJ2-5	few	TGTGCCAGCTCACCACCAGAACAACAAGAGACCCAATACTTC	CASSPPEQQETQYF
TRBV5-4	.	TRBJ2-7	many	TGTGCCAGCAGCTTAGGGACCACCTACGAGCAGTACTTC	CASSLGTTYEQYF
TRBV5-5	TRBD1	TRBJ2-5	many	TGTGCCAGCAGCCAACCGGGACAGGAAGAGACCCAGTACTTC	CASSQPGQEETQYF
TRBV6-2/TRBV6-3	TRBD1	TRBJ1-5	.	TGTGCCAGCAGTTCCCGGACAGGCGCGCTCAATCAGCCCCAGCATTTT	CASSSRTGALNQPQHF
TRBV6-5	TRBD2	TRBJ2-3	few	TGTGCCAGCAGTGGGGGGGGTGTGGGCACAGATACGCAGTATTTT	CASSGGGVGTDTQYF
TRBV4-3	.	TRBJ1-5	.	TGCGCCAGCAGCCAAGATCTCCAGGGGTACAATCAGCCCCAGCATTTT	CASSQDLQGYNQPQHF
TRBV5-1	.	TRBJ1-2	few	TGCGCCAGCAGCATGGGATCAGAGACCTATGGCTACACCTTC	CASSMGSETYGYTF
TRBV7-9	TRBD2	TRBJ2-7	many	TGTGCCAGCAGCTGGTGGGGCGCGGGAGCCGGTTCCTACGAGCAGTACTTC	CASSWWGAGAGSYEQYF
TRBV5-1	.	TRBJ2-2	.	TGCGCCAGCAGCTTGGACTCGGAGGGGTTGTTTTTT	CASSLDSEGLFF
TRBV12-3/TRBV12-4	.	TRBJ2-7	.	TGTGCCAGCAGTTTTAGACTATACTACGAGCAGTACTTC	CASSFRLYYEQYF
TRBV9	TRBD2	TRBJ2-1	few	TGTGCCAGCAGCGTAGCCCCTAGCGGGGGGGTCAATGAGCAGTTCTTC	CASSVAPSGGVNEQFF
TRBV5-6	.	TRBJ2-1	few	TGTGCCAGCAGCTTCAGAAGTCCTGCCCACAATGAGCAGTTCTTC	CASSFRSPAHNEQFF
TRBV27	.	TRBJ1-1	many	TGTGCCAGCCGAGGGACCCTGAACACTGAAGCTTTCTTT	CASRGTLNTEAFF
TRBV5-1	.	TRBJ1-4	many	TGCGCCAGCAGCTTGGGGCGGACTAATGAAAAACTGTTTTTT	CASSLGRTNEKLFF
TRBV20-1	TRBD1	TRBJ2-7	few	TGCAGTGCTACCTGGGGACAGGGCAGATCCTACGAGCAGTACTTC	CSATWGQGRSYEQYF
TRBV5-6	TRBD1	TRBJ1-1	many	TGTGCCAGCAGCCGCGACTTACGGACAGGGAACACTGAAGCTTTCTTT	CASSRDLRTGNTEAFF